This T cell receptor beta chain was captured in a study of high-grade serous ovarian cancer treatment subgroups. Across the study: Mean per sample: approximately 14,000 reads, some 7,300 unique TCR beta rearrangements. Study findings and constraints: Clonal relatedness tracked neoantigen level, and by trend copy number and mutation load. Repertoire similarity ranged roughly 0.1 to 0.85 between tumors of one patient.

With 9 bases removed from V and 0 bases from J, the gap between germline ends came to 18 bases. The CDR3 runs to 16 residues. The germline V gene encodes CDR1 LNHDA and CDR2 SQIVND (reference sequence). TCRdb's copy holds only in-frame clones and misses some; the assay was immunoSEQ multiplex PCR. The sample lists approximately 5,700 clones, approximately 70% occurring once. About this clone itself: The antigen remains unidentified.

Tumor tissue was taken before any definitive surgery or chemotherapy was given. The specimen was tumor tissue. The V and J genes are TRBV19 and TRBJ1-3; the D gene is possibly TRBD1 (5 bases). The receptor comes from a human patient with high-grade serous ovarian cancer. The CDR3: CARDVRGPCSGNTIYF. CDR3 sequence (DNA): TGTGCCAGAGACGTTAGGGGCCCATGCTCTGGAAACACCATATATTTT.